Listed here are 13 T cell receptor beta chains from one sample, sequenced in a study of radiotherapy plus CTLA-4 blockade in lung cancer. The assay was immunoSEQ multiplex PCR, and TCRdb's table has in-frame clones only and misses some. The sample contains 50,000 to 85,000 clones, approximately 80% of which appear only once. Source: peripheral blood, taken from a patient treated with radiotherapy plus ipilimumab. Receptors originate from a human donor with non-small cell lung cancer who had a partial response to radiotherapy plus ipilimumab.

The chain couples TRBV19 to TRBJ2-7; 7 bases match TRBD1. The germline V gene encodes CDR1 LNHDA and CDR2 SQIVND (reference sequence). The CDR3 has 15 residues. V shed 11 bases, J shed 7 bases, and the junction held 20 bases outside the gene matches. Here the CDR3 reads CASSSLEGTAWEQYF. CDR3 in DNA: TGTGCCTCGTCGAGCCTCGAGGGGACAGCCTGGGAGCAGTACTTC.

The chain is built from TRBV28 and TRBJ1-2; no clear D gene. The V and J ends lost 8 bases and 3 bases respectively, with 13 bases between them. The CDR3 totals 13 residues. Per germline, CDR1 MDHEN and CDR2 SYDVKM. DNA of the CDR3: TGTGCCAGCGGACGACTAGCGGACTATGGCTACACCTTC. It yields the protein CASGRLADYGYTF.

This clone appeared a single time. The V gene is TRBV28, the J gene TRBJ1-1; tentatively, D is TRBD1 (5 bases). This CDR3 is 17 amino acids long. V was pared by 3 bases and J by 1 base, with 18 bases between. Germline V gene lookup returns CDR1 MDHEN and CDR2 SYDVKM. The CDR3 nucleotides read TGTGCCAGCAGTTTTATTTTTGGAAAACAGGAGAACACTGAAGCTTTCTTT. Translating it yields CASSFIFGKQENTEAFF.

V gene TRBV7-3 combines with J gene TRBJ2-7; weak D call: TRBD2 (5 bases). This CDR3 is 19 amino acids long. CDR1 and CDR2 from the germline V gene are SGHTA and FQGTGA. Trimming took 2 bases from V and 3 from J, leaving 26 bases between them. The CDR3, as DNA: TGTGCCAGCAGCTTAGCCTCTGGGGTTTACGAGGGAGAGCACTACGAGCAGTACTTC. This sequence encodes CASSLASGVYEGEHYEQYF.

The CDR3 nucleotides read TGTGCCAGCAGTGCCGGGACTAGGGCCGAAGGCGAGCAGTACTTC. Encoded protein: CASSAGTRAEGEQYF. The chain is built from TRBV27 and TRBJ2-7; 8 nucleotides align to TRBD2. Trimming at V came to 5 bases and at J to 6 bases, leaving 12 bases not matched to a gene. The CDR3 loop spans 15 amino acids. Germline CDR1 reads MNHEY; CDR2 reads SMNVEV (reference sequence).

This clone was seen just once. The chain's CDR3 is CAWSRIRTDNSGANVLTF. The CDR3 nucleotides are TGTGCCTGGAGCCGGATACGGACAGACAACTCTGGGGCCAACGTCCTGACTTTC. V gene TRBV30 combines with J gene TRBJ2-6; tentatively, D is TRBD1 (6 bases). Trimming removed 3 bases from V and 0 bases from J, with 18 bases in between. The CDR3 extends over 18 amino acids. CDR1 and CDR2 from the germline V gene are GTSNPN and SVGIG (reference sequence).

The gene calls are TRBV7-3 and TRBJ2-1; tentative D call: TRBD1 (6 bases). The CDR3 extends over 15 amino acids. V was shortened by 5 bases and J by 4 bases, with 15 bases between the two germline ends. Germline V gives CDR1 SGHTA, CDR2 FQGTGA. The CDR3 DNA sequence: TGTGCCAGCAGCGGACCGGGACAAGGGTACAATGAGCAGTTCTTC. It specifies CASSGPGQGYNEQFF.

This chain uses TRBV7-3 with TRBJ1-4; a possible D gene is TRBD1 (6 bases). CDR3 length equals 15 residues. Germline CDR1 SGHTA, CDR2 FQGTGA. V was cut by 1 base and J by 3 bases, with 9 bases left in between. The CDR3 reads CASSLMGHPNEKLFF. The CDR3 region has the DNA TGTGCCAGCAGCTTAATGGGACATCCTAATGAAAAACTGTTTTTT.

The CDR3, as DNA: TGTGCCAGCAGGAACGACCAGGGTAATGAAAAACTGTTTTTT. It is translated as CASRNDQGNEKLFF. The V and J genes are TRBV6-1 and TRBJ1-4; tentative D call: TRBD1 (5 bases). The CDR3 contains 14 residues. Trimming pared 6 bases from V and 4 bases from J, leaving 12 bases between. Per the germline V gene, CDR1 is MNHNS and CDR2 is SASEGT.

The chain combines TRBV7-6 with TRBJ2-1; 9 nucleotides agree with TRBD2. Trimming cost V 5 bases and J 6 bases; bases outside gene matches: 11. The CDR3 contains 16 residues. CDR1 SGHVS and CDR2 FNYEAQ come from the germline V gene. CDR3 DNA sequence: TGTGCCAGCAGCCCCTTGACTAGCGGAGTAAGCAATGAGCAGTTCTTC. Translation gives CASSPLTSGVSNEQFF.

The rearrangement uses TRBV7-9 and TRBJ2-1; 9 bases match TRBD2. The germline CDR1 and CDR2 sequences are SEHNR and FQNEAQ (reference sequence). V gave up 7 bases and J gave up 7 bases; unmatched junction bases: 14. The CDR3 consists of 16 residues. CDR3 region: CASTPRATSGRNEQFF. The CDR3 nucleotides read TGTGCCAGCACCCCTCGGGCGACTAGCGGTAGGAATGAGCAGTTCTTC.

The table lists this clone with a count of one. CDR3: CASSLDGGSGRQETQYF. The CDR3 DNA reads as TGCGCCAGCAGCTTGGATGGGGGTAGCGGGAGACAAGAGACCCAGTACTTC. The chain combines TRBV5-1 with TRBJ2-5, with TRBD2 identical over 9 bases. Germline loops: CDR1 SGHRS, CDR2 YFSETQ. CDR3 length equals 17 residues. The ends lost 0 bases at V and 2 bases at J; junction bases unmatched: 8.

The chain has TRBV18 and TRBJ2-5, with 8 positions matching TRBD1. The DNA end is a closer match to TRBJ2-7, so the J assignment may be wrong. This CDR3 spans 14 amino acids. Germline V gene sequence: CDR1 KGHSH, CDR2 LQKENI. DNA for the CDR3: TGTGCCAGCTCACCACGACAGGGGCCCTACGAGCAGTACTTC. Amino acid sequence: CASSPRQGPYEQYF.